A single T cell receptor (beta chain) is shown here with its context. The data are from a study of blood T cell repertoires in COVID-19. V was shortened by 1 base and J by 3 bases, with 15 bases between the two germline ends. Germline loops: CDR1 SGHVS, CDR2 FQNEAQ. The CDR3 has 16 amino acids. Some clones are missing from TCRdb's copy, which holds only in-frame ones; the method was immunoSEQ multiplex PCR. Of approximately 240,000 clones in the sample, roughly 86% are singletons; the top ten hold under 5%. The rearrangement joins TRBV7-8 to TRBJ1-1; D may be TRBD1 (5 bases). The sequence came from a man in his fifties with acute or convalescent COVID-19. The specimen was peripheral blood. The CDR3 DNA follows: TGTGCCAGCAGCTTAGGTTCTCGGGGGAGGGACACTGAAGCTTTCTTT. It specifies CASSLGSRGRDTEAFF.